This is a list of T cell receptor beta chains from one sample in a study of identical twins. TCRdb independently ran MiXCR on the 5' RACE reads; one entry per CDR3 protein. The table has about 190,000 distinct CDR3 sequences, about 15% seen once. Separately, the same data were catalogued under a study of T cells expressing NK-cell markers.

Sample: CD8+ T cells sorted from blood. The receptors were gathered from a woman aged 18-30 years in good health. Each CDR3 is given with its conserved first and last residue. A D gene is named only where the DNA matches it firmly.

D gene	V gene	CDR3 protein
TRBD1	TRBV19	CASIQGDRKLFF
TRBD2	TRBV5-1	CASSLAASGRADEQFF
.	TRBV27	CASSSAARETQYF
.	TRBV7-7	CASSSRSGGETQYF
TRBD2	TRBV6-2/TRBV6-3	CASSHGTSNYNEQFF
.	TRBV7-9	CASSLIQGLTDTQYF
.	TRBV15	CATSMVEGAAEQFF
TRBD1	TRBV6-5	CASSYKQGGETEAFF
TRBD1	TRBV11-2	CASSGGQSQKFPGAFF
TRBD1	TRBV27	CASSLLLGQGLNTEAFF
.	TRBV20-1	CSARDPRLAYNEQFF
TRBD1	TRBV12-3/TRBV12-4	CASSNWDRWTYGYTF
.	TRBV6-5	CASEGGNTIYF
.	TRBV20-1	CSGGSASTDTQYF
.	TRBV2	CASGEGNQPQHF
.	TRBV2	CASSRGVGRDTQYF
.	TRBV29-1	CSVEGTALAKNIQYF
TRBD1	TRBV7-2	CASSPLGTGKFTTEAFF
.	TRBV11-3	CASSPRRPTHSYEQYF
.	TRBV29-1	CSVDWNTEAFF
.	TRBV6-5	CASSYSIRGSQPQHF
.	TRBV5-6	CASSVQISIQYF
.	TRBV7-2	CASSSIGQNTEAFF
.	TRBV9	CATSSLTGELFF
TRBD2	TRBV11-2	CASSEGLAGGPSYNEQFF
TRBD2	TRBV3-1	CASSQGGGLGETQYF
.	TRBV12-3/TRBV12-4	CASTPLGDEQFF
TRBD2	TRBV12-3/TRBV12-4	CASGGSAYEQYF
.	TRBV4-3	CASSQGLRTGTTQYF
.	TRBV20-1	CSATSGFTGELFF
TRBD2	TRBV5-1	CASSLELAGSGSYEQYF
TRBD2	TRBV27	CASSLVLAGTAYEQYF
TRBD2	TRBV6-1	CASTSLGTSGRISYNEQFF
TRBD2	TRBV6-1	CASRDLAGGYNEQFF
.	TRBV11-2	CASSLGDNEQYF
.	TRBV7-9	CASSPILGEKLFF
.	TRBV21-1	CASSKNPSRGRAKETQYF
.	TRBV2	CASSGGLLSYEQYF
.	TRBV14	CASSHWTGTDTQYF
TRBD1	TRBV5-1	CASSFGTGGETQYF
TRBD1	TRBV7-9	CASSLVPPGQVAYEQYF
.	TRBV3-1	CASSQEWPLAGANVLTF
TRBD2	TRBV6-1	CASTRGGLNEQYF
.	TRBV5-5	CASSLRRALSYEQYF
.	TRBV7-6	CASSSKLGGDTQYF
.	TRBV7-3	CASSLTGFANTGELFF
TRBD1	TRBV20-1	CSATDRGDTYEQYF
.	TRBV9	CASSVANRNTEAFF
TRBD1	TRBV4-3	CASSPSWDRGQNIQYF
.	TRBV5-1	CASSPTGEYNEQFF
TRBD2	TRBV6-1	CASSPLAGGFSYEQYF
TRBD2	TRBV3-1	CASRPGREGHGEQFF
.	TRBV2	CASQGFEQYF
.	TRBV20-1	CSAREASVGESGELFF